The source of this T cell receptor (beta chain) is a study of identical twins. TCRdb used MiXCR to reprocess the 5' RACE reads, holding one entry per CDR3 protein. The sample lists approximately 220,000 distinct CDR3 sequences; roughly 7.5% were seen once. Broader study findings: Where out-of-frame alpha sequences were twin-shared, they showed excess low generation probability.

V lost 3 bases and J lost 5; bases outside the gene matches: 6. CDR1 is SGHNT and CDR2 is YENEEA in the germline V gene. The CDR3 runs to 16 residues. This clonotype has only a few counts. Its matching antigen is unknown. These data are also associated with another study on yellow fever vaccine responses in identical twins. That paper adds: Twins reportedly showed a vaccine T cell response that seemed partly convergent and partly personalized.

This clonotype was sampled from a woman between 18 and 30 years old in good health. The chain employs TRBV11-3 and TRBJ2-1; 11 bases agree with TRBD2. The sample was memory (CD45RO+) T cells sorted from blood. CDR3 nucleotides: TGTGCCAGCAGCTTCGCTAGCGGGAGGATCCACAATGAGCAGTTCTTC. Its protein is CASSFASGRIHNEQFF.